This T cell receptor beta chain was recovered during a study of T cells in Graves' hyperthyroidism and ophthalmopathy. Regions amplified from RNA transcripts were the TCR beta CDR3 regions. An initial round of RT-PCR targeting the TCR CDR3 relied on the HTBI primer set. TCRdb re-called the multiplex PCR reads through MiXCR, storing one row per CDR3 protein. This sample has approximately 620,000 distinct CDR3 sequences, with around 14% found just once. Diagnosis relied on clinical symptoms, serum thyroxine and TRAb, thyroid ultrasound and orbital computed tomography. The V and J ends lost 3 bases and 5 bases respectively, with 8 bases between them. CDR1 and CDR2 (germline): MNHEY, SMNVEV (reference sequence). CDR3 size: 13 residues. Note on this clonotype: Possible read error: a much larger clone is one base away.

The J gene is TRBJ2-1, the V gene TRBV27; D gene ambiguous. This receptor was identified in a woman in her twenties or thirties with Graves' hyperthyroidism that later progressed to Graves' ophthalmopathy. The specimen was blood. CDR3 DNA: TGTGCCAGCAGTTTCTTCACAAACAATGAGCAGTTCTTC. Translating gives CASSFFTNNEQFF.